The present T cell receptor (beta chain) was sequenced within a study of blood T cells in healthy people across ages (dated by TCRdb to 2013 to 2016). Background for the entire study: In model experiments, template switching captured roughly one uniquely barcoded TCR beta cDNA molecule for every two T cells. Using deep sequencing normalized with unique cDNA molecular identifiers, the study measured how TCR beta repertoire diversity changes with age. Donors were grouped into four age groups: young (average 16 years), middle-aged (roughly 40), aged (around 60) and long-lived (around 80). To avoid experimental bias, donors of different ages were randomly spread across the sequencing lanes. The study analyzed two additional independent replicas of 1 million unique cDNA reads from the same blood draw for two donors, one aged 18 to 30 and one aged 80 or older.

Libraries were made using 5' RACE. Sequencing relied on an Illumina HiSeq 2500. A second PCR of 7 to 11 cycles was run with a J-beta primer mix and a sample-barcoded 5' primer. A unique molecular identifier was introduced onto each TCR beta cDNA molecule by a template-switch 5' adaptor carrying 12 random nucleotides. At least 3 million CDR3-containing paired-end reads were obtained from each sample. The Mint cDNA synthesis kit, primed by a TRBC-specific oligonucleotide, was used to synthesize first-strand cDNA from all RNA. After uracil-DNA glycosylase treatment, a first 18-cycle PCR used universal primers M1SS and BC2_uni_R on all cDNA. In the authors' own workflow: Normalization of each sample was performed by random selection of 1 million high-quality reads, each carrying a distinct molecular identifier. Instead of being binned into consensus sequences, reads that shared molecular identifiers were thrown out. MiTCR, with a Q25 quality threshold and the strictest error-elimination algorithm, was used for CDR3 identification, clonotype clustering and error correction. A nonparametric unseen species model with Euler transformation was used to estimate a lower bound on total TCR beta diversity. TCRdb passed the public sequencing reads through fastp at Q25 and MiXCR, retaining productive beta sequences. Every entry covers one CDR3 protein and lists the most common genes and DNA from its rows. It is TCRdb's table, rather than the study itself, that gives the V and J calls and clone size. The sample includes about 780,000 distinct CDR3 sequences, with around 45% observed a single time. Jointly, the top ten make up 15% to 20% of the sample.

Clipping removes 3 bases from V and 5 bases from J, with 7 as the unmatched junction base count. Its CDR3 holds 15 amino acids, cysteine through phenylalanine. The sequence is cut down to CDR3 DNA, 45 bases in frame from base 1. Based on the germline V gene (reference sequence), the CDR1 and CDR2 sequences are DFQATT and SNEGSKA. This clonotype was detected a few times. The target of this receptor is not known. No clone much larger than this one lies a single base away; base qualities are absent. On the study overall, not on this receptor specifically: Estimates of total diversity based on one million sequenced T cells were considered lower bounds and underestimates. The long-lived group showed more naive CD4+ T cells, fewer expanded clones and increased TCR diversity than the aged group, suggesting age selection. As age increased, observed TCR beta diversity per million T cells dropped in a roughly linear way, and a significant reduction was already evident by age 40. Conclusive comparison of naive and antigen-experienced compartments was prevented by the profiling of bulk unsorted PBMCs. The percentage of naive T cells measured by flow cytometry correlated strongly with observed TCR beta diversity. Because donor CMV infection status was unknown, age-related changes in expanded clonotypes were potentially confounded.

The donors were some 39 Caucasian individuals from Russia, aged roughly 6 to 100 years, who were systemically healthy. Around 9.7 milliliters of peripheral blood were collected from each donor into EDTA-treated Vacutainer tubes. Ficoll-Paque density-gradient centrifugation was used to isolate PBMCs, with at least 6.5 million per sample. Trizol reagent was used to extract total RNA from the PBMCs, yielding at least 5.5 micrograms per sample. For every donor, flow cytometry on a PBMC aliquot measured the percentage of naive CD45RAhigh/CD27high T cells. The source material was blood. This clonotype originated in a man older than 75 in good health. The chain joins TRBV20-1 to TRBJ2-7, with TRBD2 identical over 13 junction bases. The CDR3 region has the sequence CSARRTSGSSHEQYF. The nucleotide sequence reads as follows: TGCAGTGCTAGGCGGACTAGCGGGAGTTCCCACGAGCAGTACTTC.